This T cell receptor (beta chain) was captured by sequencing in a study of T cell responses to AZD1222 COVID-19 vaccine. Profiling relied on immunoSEQ multiplex PCR, and the TCRdb table lists in-frame clones only, not all of them. The sample contains approximately 110,000 clones, nearly 90% of which appear only once. Trimming pared 4 bases from V and 6 bases from J, leaving 12 bases between. This CDR3 spans 14 amino acids. Germline CDR1 and CDR2: MGHDK and SYGVNS. Sequences were derived from peripheral blood, sampled 28 days after the second AZD1222 dose. The gene calls are TRBV25-1 and TRBJ2-2; D remains ambiguous. The sequence derives from an adult who received the AZD1222 COVID-19 vaccine. This chain's CDR3 is CASSVERIPGELFF. In DNA form, the CDR3 reads TGTGCCAGCAGTGTCGAGAGGATCCCCGGGGAGCTGTTTTTT.